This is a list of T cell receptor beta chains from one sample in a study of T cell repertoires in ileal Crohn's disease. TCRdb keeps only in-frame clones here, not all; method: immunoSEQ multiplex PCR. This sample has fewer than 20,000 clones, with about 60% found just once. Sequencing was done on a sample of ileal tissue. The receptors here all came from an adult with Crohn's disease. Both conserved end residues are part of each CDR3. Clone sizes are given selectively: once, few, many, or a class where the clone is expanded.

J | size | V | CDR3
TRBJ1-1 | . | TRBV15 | CATSRRGNTEAFF
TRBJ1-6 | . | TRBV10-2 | CASSGTDNSPLHF
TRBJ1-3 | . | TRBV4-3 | CASSQAMSRWGQGGNTIYF
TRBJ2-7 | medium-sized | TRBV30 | CAWRLVNSYEQYF
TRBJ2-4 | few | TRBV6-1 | CASSASGGWDIQYF
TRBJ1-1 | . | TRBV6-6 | CASVGRESNTEAFF
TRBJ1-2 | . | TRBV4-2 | CASSQGGENYGYTF
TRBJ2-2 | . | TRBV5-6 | CASSIESHTGELFF
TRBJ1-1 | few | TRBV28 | CASSLPGVVNTEAFF
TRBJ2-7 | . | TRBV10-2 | CASSPDIDYEQYF
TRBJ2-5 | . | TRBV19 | CASSIGTPPWETQYF
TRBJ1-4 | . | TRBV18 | CASSPLGQTNEKLFF
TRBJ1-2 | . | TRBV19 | CASSNRDRVKDGYTF
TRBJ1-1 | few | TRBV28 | CASRSLGDSFF
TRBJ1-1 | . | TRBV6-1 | CASSEGEHTEAFF
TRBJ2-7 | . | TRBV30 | CAWSGGGSSYEQYF
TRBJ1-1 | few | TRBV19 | CASNTGADTEAFF
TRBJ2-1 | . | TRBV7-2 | CASSLINEQFF
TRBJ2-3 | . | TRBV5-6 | CASSLSRALQDTQYF
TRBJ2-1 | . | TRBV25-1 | CASSAAGETAYNEQFF
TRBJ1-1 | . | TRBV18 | CASSPSKNTEAFF
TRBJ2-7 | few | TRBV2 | CASEGLGQANYEQYF
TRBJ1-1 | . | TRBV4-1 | CASSPGQGAADTEAFF
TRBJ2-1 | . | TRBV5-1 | CASSPQDLSYNEQFF
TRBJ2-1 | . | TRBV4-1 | CASSQWDRGDNEQFF
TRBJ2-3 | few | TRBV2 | CASSERGRSTDTQYF
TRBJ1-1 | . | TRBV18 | CASSPPQVRNTEAFF
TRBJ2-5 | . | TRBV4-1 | CASSSRTERETQYF
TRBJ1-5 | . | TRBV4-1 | CASSQGWSGPQHF
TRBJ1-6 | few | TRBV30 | CAWSEDTYSPLHF
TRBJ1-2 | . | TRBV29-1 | CSVESGITGYTF
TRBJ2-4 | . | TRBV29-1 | CSVTPGQGKENIQYF
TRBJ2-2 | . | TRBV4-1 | CASSHYTGELFF
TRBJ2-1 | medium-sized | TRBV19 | CASRLGGLAVYNEQFF
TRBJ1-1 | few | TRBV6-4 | CASSMNFNTEAFF